The clone carrying this T cell receptor (beta chain) showed up many times. The data stem from a study of Graves' ophthalmopathy and Graves' hyperthyroidism. Study information: Cases classed as stable hyperthyroidism had no ophthalmopathy within 18 months of follow-up.

Orbital computed tomography, together with clinical symptoms, serum thyroxine, TRAb and thyroid ultrasound, was used for diagnosis. Transcripts of RNA were the source for amplifying TCR beta CDR3 regions. After a first-round RT-PCR with HTBI primers, a second-round multiplex PCR was run. MiXCR, applied by TCRdb to the multiplex PCR reads, yields one record per CDR3 protein. The sample contains some 1.1 million distinct CDR3 sequences, about two fifths of which appear only once. CDR1 and CDR2 (germline): SQVTM, ANQGSEA. CDR3 size: 14 residues. J lost 4 bases, V lost 6 bases, and 11 bases had no gene match.

This sequence originates from an adult man with Graves' hyperthyroidism. The chain joins TRBV29-1 to TRBJ1-2, with 7 positions matching TRBD1. Sequencing was carried out using peripheral blood or thyroid tissue (not recorded which). DNA of the CDR3: TGCAGCGTCCTCACCTTTGACAGGGCCTATGGCTACACCTTC. Translation gives CSVLTFDRAYGYTF.